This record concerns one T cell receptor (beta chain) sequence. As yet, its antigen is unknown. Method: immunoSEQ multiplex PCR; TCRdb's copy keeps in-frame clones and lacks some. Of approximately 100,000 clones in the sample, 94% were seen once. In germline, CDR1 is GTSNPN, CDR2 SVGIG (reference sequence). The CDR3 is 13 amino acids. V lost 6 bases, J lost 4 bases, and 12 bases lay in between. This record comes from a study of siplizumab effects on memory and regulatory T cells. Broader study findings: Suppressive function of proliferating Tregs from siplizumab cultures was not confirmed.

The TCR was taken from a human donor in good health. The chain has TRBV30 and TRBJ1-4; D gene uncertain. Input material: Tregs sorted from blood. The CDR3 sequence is CACQGKGNEKLFF. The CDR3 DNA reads TGTGCCTGCCAAGGGAAGGGTAATGAAAAACTGTTTTTT.